These 20 T cell receptor beta chains were sequenced from one sample in a study of OX40 agonist ivuxolimab in advanced cancers. Only in-frame clones appear in the TCRdb table, and some are missing; sequencing was by immunoSEQ multiplex PCR. The table lists 15,000 to 20,000 clones, approximately 85% of them singletons, with around 27% in the top ten. The material sequenced was CD4+ or CD8+ T cells sorted from blood, taken in a trial of the OX40 agonist ivuxolimab. These receptor sequences come from an adult with an advanced solid tumor such as melanoma, head and neck, liver or kidney cancer.

The chain has TRBV29-1 and TRBJ1-1; D possibly corresponds to TRBD1 (5 bases). CDR3 length: 15 amino acids. Germline V CDR1 and CDR2: SQVTM, ANQGSEA. V was trimmed by 6 bases and J by 2 bases, leaving 19 bases between them. The CDR3 DNA reads as TGCAGCGTCCGCCCTCGGGGGGAATTAAACACTGAAGCTTTCTTT. It specifies CSVRPRGELNTEAFF.

The count of this clone is one. The chain has TRBV28 and TRBJ1-1; D remains ambiguous. The CDR3 totals 14 residues. V was cut by 3 bases and J by 0 bases, with 8 bases left in between. Germline lookup yields CDR1 MDHEN and CDR2 SYDVKM. The CDR3 nucleotides are TGTGCCAGCAGTTTTTGGCGGCTGAACACTGAAGCTTTCTTT. As protein: CASSFWRLNTEAFF.

The chain employs TRBV6-1 and TRBJ2-5; 9 bases match TRBD2. The DNA end lines up better with TRBJ2-7; the J call may be wrong. Germline CDR1 reads MNHNS; CDR2 reads SASEGT. This CDR3 comprises 17 residues. The CDR3 spells CASSEGSAGGTSYEQYF. As DNA, the CDR3 is TGTGCCAGCAGTGAAGGGTCGGCGGGAGGGACCTCCTACGAGCAGTACTTC.

V is TRBV5-6 and J is TRBJ2-7, with D possibly called TRBD1 or TRBD2 (6 bases each). CDR1 and CDR2 from the germline V gene are SGHDT and YYEEEE. The CDR3 covers 18 residues. Deletions cut 4 bases from V and 0 bases from J, with 23 bases between. Written as DNA, the CDR3 is TGTGCCAGCAGCAATATGAATCGAGTCGGGGGCCACTCCTACGAGCAGTACTTC. Translated: CASSNMNRVGGHSYEQYF.

This chain links TRBV27 with TRBJ2-3, with 10 bases matching TRBD2. The CDR3 is 16 amino acids. Germline CDR1 is MNHEY and CDR2 is SMNVEV (reference sequence). The V segment lost 0 bases and the J segment 7 bases; nucleotides outside the gene matches: 7. The CDR3 reads CASSLSPLAGKNTQYF. CDR3 sequence (DNA): TGTGCCAGCAGTTTATCACCACTAGCGGGGAAAAATACGCAGTATTTT.

The rearrangement links TRBV18 to TRBJ2-1, with D possibly called TRBD1 or TRBD2 (6 bases each). Germline V lookup: CDR1 KGHSH, CDR2 LQKENI. Trimming shortened V by 3 bases and J by 2 bases, and 17 bases separated the two germline ends. This CDR3 comprises 17 residues. CDR3 coding DNA: TGTGCCAGCTCACCCATGGGGGGCGAGGTTCCCTACAATGAGCAGTTCTTC. This gives the protein CASSPMGGEVPYNEQFF.

This chain joins TRBV9 and TRBJ2-1, with a tentative D call TRBD1 (6 bases). Germline values: CDR1 SGDLS, CDR2 YYNGEE. Trimming left V 3 bases short and J 2 bases short, with 15 bases between. The CDR3 length is 16 residues. The CDR3 DNA is TGTGCCAGCAGCGCACAAGGACAGTTAGCCTACAATGAGCAGTTCTTC. Encoded protein: CASSAQGQLAYNEQFF.

The chain employs TRBV27 and TRBJ1-4; D perhaps matches TRBD1 (6 bases). CDR1 and CDR2 (germline): MNHEY, SMNVEV (reference sequence). Trimming pared 1 base from V and 8 bases from J, leaving 14 bases between. The length of the CDR3 is 15 residues. The CDR3 reads CASSLYGGQAEKLFF. The CDR3 DNA is TGTGCCAGCAGTTTATATGGGGGGCAGGCGGAAAAACTGTTTTTT. Full variable domain (remainder filled in from reference TRBV27 and TRBJ1-4): EAQVTQNPRYLITVTGKKLTVTCSQNMNHEYMSWYRQDPGLGLRQIYYSMNVEVTDKGDVPEGYKVSRKEKRNFPLILESPSPNQTSLYFCASSLYGGQAEKLFFGSGTQLSVL.

CDR3 region: CASSLSGGSSYNEQFF. For the CDR3, the DNA is TGTGCCAGCAGTCTGAGCGGGGGAAGCTCCTACAATGAGCAGTTCTTC. This chain links TRBV27 with TRBJ2-1; the match to TRBD2 covers 8 bases. From germline, CDR1 is MNHEY and CDR2 SMNVEV (reference sequence). V dropped 5 bases and J dropped 0; count of bases not matched to a gene: 6. The CDR3 extends over 16 amino acids.

The chain recombines TRBV11-2 with TRBJ1-1; a possible D gene is TRBD1 (6 bases). Germline assignment: CDR1 SGHAT and CDR2 FQNNGV. V shed 2 bases and J shed 4 bases, with 11 bases lying between them. The CDR3 length is 14 residues. CDR3 DNA sequence: TGTGCCAGCAGCTTAAGCAGGGGAGGCACTGAAGCTTTCTTT. Amino acids: CASSLSRGGTEAFF.

The V gene is TRBV6-1, the J gene TRBJ2-1; 12 nucleotides agree with TRBD2. Germline assignment: CDR1 MNHNS and CDR2 SASEGT. The CDR3 totals 16 residues. J lost 12 bases, V lost 4 bases, and 13 bases had no gene match. CDR3: CASSALLAGGLDGQFF. CDR3 nucleotide sequence: TGTGCCAGCAGTGCCTTACTAGCGGGAGGTCTGGATGGGCAGTTCTTC.

V is TRBV5-4 and J is TRBJ1-5, with D perhaps TRBD1 (5 bases). V gave up 4 bases and J gave up 1 base, with 18 bases separating them. Per the germline V gene, CDR1 is SGHNT and CDR2 is YYREEE (reference sequence). This CDR3 comprises 17 residues. Written as DNA, the CDR3 is TGTGCCAGCAGCCTGTGGCGAGGGGAAAGGAGCAATCAGCCCCAGCATTTT. Translated, it gives CASSLWRGERSNQPQHF.

This clone has just one count. The chain is built from TRBV9 and TRBJ1-4; 7 bases map to TRBD1. The J segment lost 1 base and the V segment lost 0 bases, leaving 3 bases of the junction unmatched. There are 16 residues in the CDR3. CDR1 is SGDLS and CDR2 is YYNGEE in the germline V gene. The CDR3 region has the DNA TGTGCCAGCAGCGTAGGTCAGGGGGGAACTAATGAAAAACTGTTTTTT. Its protein product is CASSVGQGGTNEKLFF.

For the CDR3, the DNA is TGCGCCAGCAGCCAAGATTGGGAACCCTACAATGAGCAGTTCTTC. Translating gives CASSQDWEPYNEQFF. This chain connects TRBV4-3 to TRBJ2-1; D is unclear. CDR1 is LGHNA, CDR2 YSLEER, per germline. The CDR3 has 15 residues. V gave up 0 bases and J gave up 2 bases, with 8 bases separating them.

This chain links TRBV28 with TRBJ1-2; weak D call: TRBD1 (6 bases). The V end was cut by 3 bases, the J end by 13 bases, with 12 bases between. CDR1 and CDR2 from the germline V gene are MDHEN and SYDVKM. The CDR3 has 11 residues. CDR3 bases: TGTGCCAGCAGTTTTGACCAGGGGTGCACCTTC. This codes for CASSFDQGCTF.

This clone has just a few counts. The genes are TRBV6-4 and TRBJ1-2; 8 bases fit TRBD1. This CDR3 has 15 residues. Germline assignment: CDR1 MRHNA and CDR2 SNTAGT. Germline trimming cut 2 bases from V and 4 bases from J; bases unmatched to any gene: 6. The CDR3 here is CASSDTGQALYGYTF. CDR3 sequence (DNA): TGTGCCAGCAGTGACACGGGACAGGCCCTCTATGGCTACACCTTC.

This chain connects TRBV28 to TRBJ1-1; TRBD1 is a possible D gene (5 bases). Looked up from germline, CDR1 is MDHEN and CDR2 is SYDVKM. V lost 7 bases and J lost 3, with 18 bases in between. The CDR3 consists of 15 residues. DNA for the CDR3: TGTGCCAGCAAGCGTCAGGGTGACAAATACACTGAAGCTTTCTTT. Its protein product is CASKRQGDKYTEAFF.

The chain combines TRBV27 with TRBJ1-1, with TRBD1 as a possible D gene (5 bases). V was cut by 6 bases and J by 6 bases, with 8 bases left in between. CDR1 is MNHEY, CDR2 SMNVEV, per germline (reference sequence). The CDR3 is 11 residues long. The CDR3 loop is CASSQGAEAFF. CDR3 nucleotide sequence: TGTGCCAGCAGCCAGGGTGCTGAAGCTTTCTTT.

This clone was observed a handful of times. The chain carries TRBV11-3 and TRBJ2-2, with TRBD1 identical over 8 bases. CDR3 length: 17 residues. With 0 bases clipped from V and 3 bases from J, the junction kept 6 bases outside the gene matches. Germline lookup yields CDR1 SGHNT and CDR2 YENEEA. For the CDR3, the DNA is TGTGCCAGCAGCTTAGATACGTGGACAGGGTACACCGGGGAGCTGTTTTTT. Its protein product is CASSLDTWTGYTGELFF. The entire variable domain, with the rest obtained from reference TRBV11-3 and TRBJ2-2, is as follows: EAGVVQSPRYKIIEKKQPVAFWCNPISGHNTLYWYLQNLGQGPELLIRYENEEAVDDSQLPKDRFSAERLKGVDSTLKIQPAELGDSAVYLCASSLDTWTGYTGELFFGEGSRLTVL.

This clone was seen just once. The chain links TRBV6-5 to TRBJ2-5, with D uncertain. V lost 5 bases and J lost 2, with 12 bases in between. This CDR3 region has 14 residues. Germline lookup yields CDR1 MNHEY and CDR2 SVGAGI. CDR3 sequence (DNA): TGTGCCAGCAGTACCTCCGAAATTCAAGAGACCCAGTACTTC. It codes for CASSTSEIQETQYF.